What follows are 9 T cell receptor beta chains derived from one specimen sequenced in a study of blood T cell repertoires in COVID-19. The data were produced by immunoSEQ multiplex PCR, yet TCRdb's version contains in-frame clones alone and is incomplete. The repertoire consists of just under 85,000 clones, with around 82% occurring once and the leading ten covering 17%. Material: peripheral blood. The receptors stem from an older woman with acute or convalescent COVID-19.

CDR3 in amino acids: CASSLASGGTEAFF. The CDR3 nucleotides read TGTGCCAGCAGCTTAGCGTCGGGTGGTACTGAAGCTTTCTTT. The rearrangement links TRBV7-2 to TRBJ1-1; no definite D call. V lost 0 bases and J lost 5, with 10 bases in between. The CDR3 is 14 residues long. The germline V gene has CDR1 SGHTA and CDR2 FQGNSA. Based on the CDR3 plus reference TRBV7-2 and TRBJ1-1, the full variable domain is GAGVSQSPSNKVTEKGKDVELRCDPISGHTALYWYRQSLGQGLEFLIYFQGNSAPDKSGLPSDRFSAERTGGSVSTLTIQRTQQEDSAVYLCASSLASGGTEAFFGQGTRLTVV.

The rearrangement links TRBV19 to TRBJ1-5, with a possible D match to TRBD1 (5 bases). The V gene lost 3 bases and the J gene lost 7 bases, with 16 bases spanning the gap. The CDR3 length is 15 residues. The germline V gene encodes CDR1 LNHDA and CDR2 SQIVND (reference sequence). The CDR3 reads CASSINGGEDQPQHF. The DNA for the CDR3 is TGTGCCAGTAGTATTAATGGGGGGGAGGACCAGCCCCAGCATTTT.

In this sample, this clone turned up once. The rearrangement links TRBV19 to TRBJ1-2, with 7 bases that match TRBD1. The trim removed 6 bases at V and 2 bases at J, leaving 3 bases unmatched. Germline CDR1 is LNHDA and CDR2 is SQIVND (reference sequence). This CDR3 has 13 amino acids. The CDR3 region is CASRARGNYGYTF. CDR3 in DNA: TGTGCCAGTAGGGCCAGGGGGAACTATGGCTACACCTTC. The whole variable domain, filled in from reference TRBV19 and TRBJ1-2, reads DGGITQSPKYLFRKEGQNVTLSCEQNLNHDAMYWYRQDPGQGLRLIYYSQIVNDFQKGDIAEGYSVSREKKESFPLTVTSAQKNPTAFYLCASRARGNYGYTFGSGTRLTVV.

This clone was detected once. This chain joins TRBV5-1 and TRBJ1-4; TRBD1 agrees at 8 bases. Germline V lookup: CDR1 SGHRS, CDR2 YFSETQ. The CDR3 is made up of 14 amino acids. V trimming: 4 bases; J trimming: 9 bases; junction bases outside the gene matches: 8. As DNA, the CDR3 is TGCGCCAGCAGCCAGCTTGACAGGGGACAAAAACTGTTTTTT. Its translation: CASSQLDRGQKLFF.

J is TRBJ2-7 and V is TRBV11-2; D perhaps matches TRBD1 (5 bases). CDR1 SGHAT and CDR2 FQNNGV come from the germline V gene. The CDR3 has 16 amino acids. The germline V and J ends were trimmed by 1 base and 6 bases, with 19 bases remaining between them. In DNA form, the CDR3 reads TGTGCCAGCAGCTTAGCCGCGACGGCAGGGATAAGCGAGCAGTACTTC. This sequence encodes CASSLAATAGISEQYF.

The chain carries TRBV5-1 and TRBJ2-2, with TRBD2 as a possible D gene (5 bases). The V end was cut by 0 bases, the J end by 6 bases, with 6 bases between. The germline V gene encodes CDR1 SGHRS and CDR2 YFSETQ. The CDR3 has 13 residues. The CDR3 DNA sequence: TGCGCCAGCAGCTTGGGAGGGTCCGGGGAGCTGTTTTTT. It is translated as CASSLGGSGELFF.

The chain has TRBV5-1 and TRBJ2-3; 8 bases map to TRBD1. Trimming at V came to 9 bases and at J to 0 bases, leaving 3 bases not matched to a gene. Germline-derived CDR1 and CDR2 are SGHRS and YFSETQ. The CDR3 spans 13 residues. The CDR3 sequence is CATRTGSTDTQYF. DNA of the CDR3: TGCGCCACCCGGACAGGGAGCACAGATACGCAGTATTTT.

The rearrangement links TRBV11-3 to TRBJ2-1, with D possibly matching TRBD2 (5 bases). Deletions cut 4 bases from V and 12 bases from J, with 10 bases between. Germline CDR1 reads SGHNT; CDR2 reads YENEEA. The length of the CDR3 is 11 residues. CDR3 sequence reads: CASSSERMQFF. The CDR3 DNA is TGTGCCAGCAGCTCGGAGCGGATGCAGTTCTTC.

The chain carries TRBV5-1 and TRBJ2-5; D possibly corresponds to TRBD2 (5 bases). Per germline, CDR1 SGHRS and CDR2 YFSETQ. Trimming stripped 4 bases from V and 1 base from J, with 14 bases between. The CDR3 runs 15 residues. CDR3 residues: CASSDRRRAQETQYF. The CDR3, as DNA: TGCGCCAGCAGCGACCGGCGGCGGGCCCAAGAGACCCAGTACTTC.